These 3 T cell receptor beta chains originate from one sample sequenced in a study of blood T cell repertoires in COVID-19. Assay: immunoSEQ multiplex PCR; the TCRdb copy retains only in-frame clones and omits some. The table lists 65,000 to 95,000 clones, 70% to 90% of them singletons. The sequenced sample consisted of peripheral blood. These receptors came from a man between 70 and 80 years old with active or convalescent COVID-19.

The chain combines TRBV6-4 with TRBJ1-5; 7 positions match TRBD1. CDR3 length: 14 residues. The germline V gene encodes CDR1 MRHNA and CDR2 SNTAGT. V lost 5 bases and J lost 4; bases outside the gene matches: 5. The CDR3 nucleotides are TGTGCCAGCAGTCCGACAGGGAGGAATCAGCCCCAGCATTTT. This translates into CASSPTGRNQPQHF.

This chain links TRBV5-4 with TRBJ1-4; 8 bases agree with TRBD1. The length of the CDR3 is 15 residues. Trimming took 4 bases from V and 4 from J; bases not matched to a gene: 6. Germline CDR1 reads SGHNT; CDR2 reads YYREEE (reference sequence). CDR3: CASSPRTGNNEKLFF. The CDR3 DNA follows: TGTGCCAGCAGCCCGCGGACAGGGAATAATGAAAAACTGTTTTTT.

The rearrangement links TRBV7-2 to TRBJ2-1; TRBD1 agrees at 9 bases. This CDR3 contains 14 residues. V lost 4 bases to trimming and J lost 9 bases; unmatched junction nucleotides: 7. The germline gives CDR1 SGHTA, CDR2 FQGNSA. The CDR3 DNA follows: TGTGCCAGCAGCTCCGGGACAGGGTCTGCTGAGCAGTTCTTC. Residues: CASSSGTGSAEQFF.